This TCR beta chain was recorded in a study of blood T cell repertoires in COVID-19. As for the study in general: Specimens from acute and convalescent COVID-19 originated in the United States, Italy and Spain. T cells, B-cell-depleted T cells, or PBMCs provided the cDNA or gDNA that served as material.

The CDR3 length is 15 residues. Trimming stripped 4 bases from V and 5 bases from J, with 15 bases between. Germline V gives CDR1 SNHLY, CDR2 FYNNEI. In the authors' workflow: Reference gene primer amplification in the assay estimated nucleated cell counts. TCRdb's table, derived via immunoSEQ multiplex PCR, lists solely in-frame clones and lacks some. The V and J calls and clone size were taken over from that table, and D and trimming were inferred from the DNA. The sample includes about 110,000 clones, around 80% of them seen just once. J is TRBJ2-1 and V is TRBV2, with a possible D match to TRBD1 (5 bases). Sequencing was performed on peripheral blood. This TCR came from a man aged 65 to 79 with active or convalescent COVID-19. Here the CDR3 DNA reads TGTGCCAGCAGTGCGGACGGACAACCCCACAATGAGCAGTTCTTC. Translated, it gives CASSADGQPHNEQFF.